These 16 T cell receptor beta chains originate from one sample sequenced in a study of blood T cells in healthy people across ages. Together with a sample-barcoded 5' primer, a J-beta primer mix was included in a second PCR lasting roughly 6 to 12 cycles. TCRdb independently ran MiXCR on the 5' RACE reads; one entry per CDR3 protein. The sample lists 780,000 or so distinct CDR3 sequences, 53% occurring once. Source material: blood. The source of these receptors is an elderly man in good health.

The chain is built from TRBV27 and TRBJ1-1, with a possible D match to TRBD1 (5 bases). The germline V and J ends were trimmed by 5 bases and 1 base, with 11 bases remaining between them. The CDR3 has 14 residues. From germline, CDR1 is MNHEY and CDR2 SMNVEV (reference sequence). The CDR3 sequence: CASSHGTANTEAFF. CDR3 sequence (DNA): TGTGCCAGCAGTCACGGGACGGCGAACACTGAAGCTTTCTTT.

The rearrangement links TRBV29-1 to TRBJ2-1, with D tentatively TRBD2 (5 bases). V lost 4 bases and J lost 10, with 20 bases in between. Looked up from germline, CDR1 is SQVTM and CDR2 is ANQGSEA. This CDR3 comprises 14 residues. CDR3 residues: CSVGPAAADGEQFF. CDR3 sequence (DNA): TGCAGCGTTGGTCCTGCAGCGGCGGACGGGGAGCAGTTCTTC.

This clonotype was counted between two and nine times. The genes are TRBV20-1 and TRBJ2-5; D is perhaps TRBD2 (6 bases). The J call could be wrong; TRBJ2-7 is a better fit for the DNA end. This CDR3 region has 15 residues. CDR1 is DFQATT, CDR2 SNEGSKA, per germline (reference sequence). The CDR3 spells CSARVPGTGSDEQYF. Here the CDR3 DNA reads TGCAGTGCTAGAGTTCCCGGGACTGGGTCTGACGAGCAGTACTTC.

V is TRBV25-1 and J is TRBJ2-1; TRBD1 might be the D (7 bases). CDR1 is MGHDK, CDR2 SYGVNS, per germline. CDR3 length equals 15 residues. The V end lost 1 base, the J end lost 9 bases, and 16 bases lay between the germline ends. The CDR3 loop reads CASSEWAGGSGEQFF. The CDR3 DNA sequence: TGTGCCAGCAGTGAATGGGCAGGGGGGTCTGGTGAGCAGTTCTTC.

This clonotype was counted a single time. V is TRBV20-1 and J is TRBJ2-2; TRBD2 aligns across 10 bases. This CDR3 contains 15 residues. The V segment lost 5 bases and the J segment 4 bases; nucleotides outside the gene matches: 7. Germline values: CDR1 DFQATT, CDR2 SNEGSKA (reference sequence). In DNA, the CDR3 is TGCAGTGCTCAGTCTAGCGGGAGCGGCACCGGGGAGCTGTTTTTT. It specifies CSAQSSGSGTGELFF.

The genes are TRBV20-1 and TRBJ1-2, with TRBD1 matching 9 bases. Germline lookup yields CDR1 DFQATT and CDR2 SNEGSKA (reference sequence). This CDR3 spans 13 amino acids. V was pared by 2 bases and J by 6 bases, with 4 bases of the junction left unmatched. CDR3 protein: CSARRDREDGYTF. The CDR3 DNA follows: TGCAGTGCTAGACGGGACAGGGAGGATGGCTACACCTTC.

This clonotype has a handful of counts. The rearrangement uses TRBV12-3 or TRBV12-4 and TRBJ2-3, with D perhaps matching TRBD1 (6 bases). Trimming left V 6 bases short and J 2 bases short, with 15 bases between. This CDR3 spans 15 amino acids. CDR3 region: CASSAQGKNTDTQYF. The CDR3 DNA reads as TGTGCCAGCAGCGCCCAGGGGAAGAACACAGATACGCAGTATTTT.

The sample holds a few counts of this clonotype. The CDR3 DNA follows: TGTGCCAGCAGCCCTCGGCGGACAGGGGGCGTTCAGCCCCAGCATTTT. This sequence encodes CASSPRRTGGVQPQHF. The chain couples TRBV7-2 to TRBJ1-5, with 11 bases that match TRBD1. J gave up 6 bases and V 5 bases, and 9 bases lay outside the gene matches. CDR1 and CDR2 (germline): SGHTA, FQGNSA. The CDR3 sequence is 16 residues long. Filled out from reference TRBV7-2 and TRBJ1-5, the complete variable domain reads GAGVSQSPSNKVTEKGKDVELRCDPISGHTALYWYRQSLGQGLEFLIYFQGNSAPDKSGLPSDRFSAERTGGSVSTLTIQRTQQEDSAVYLCASSPRRTGGVQPQHFGDGTRLSIL.

The genes are TRBV20-1 and TRBJ2-5, with 7 bases matching TRBD2. V was pared by 7 bases and J by 2 bases, with 7 bases of the junction left unmatched. From germline, CDR1 is DFQATT and CDR2 SNEGSKA (reference sequence). This CDR3 contains 13 residues. CDR3 region: CSVGRAGQETQYF. In nucleotides, the CDR3 is TGCAGTGTCGGGAGAGCGGGACAAGAGACCCAGTACTTC.

This clonotype was recorded a few times. This chain joins TRBV12-3 or TRBV12-4 and TRBJ2-1, with 10 bases lining up with TRBD2. The length of the CDR3 is 17 residues. V shed 8 bases, J shed 4 bases, and the junction held 14 bases outside the gene matches. CDR3 nucleotide sequence: TGTGCCAGCGGGATCCCTAGCGGGAGTGGGGGGTACAATGAGCAGTTCTTC. It specifies CASGIPSGSGGYNEQFF.

This clonotype was detected a few times. CDR3 amino acids: CATSGSGRWGEQYF. DNA for the CDR3: TGTGCCACCAGTGGTAGCGGGAGATGGGGCGAGCAGTACTTC. The chain joins TRBV24-1 to TRBJ2-7, with TRBD2 matching over 9 bases. The CDR3 spans 14 residues. Germline assignment: CDR1 KGHDR and CDR2 SFDVKD. V shed 5 bases, J shed 6 bases, and the junction held 7 bases outside the gene matches.

This chain connects TRBV28 to TRBJ2-7, with 9 bases matching TRBD1. CDR3 length: 15 residues. J lost 1 base, V lost 4 bases, and 5 bases had no gene match. Germline values: CDR1 MDHEN, CDR2 SYDVKM. The CDR3 DNA is TGTGCCAGCAGTTCGACAGGGGGACCATCCTACGAGCAGTACTTC. Amino acids: CASSSTGGPSYEQYF.

The chain employs TRBV25-1 and TRBJ2-1; TRBD1 might be the D (6 bases). The J call is in doubt because the DNA end fits TRBJ2-7 better. Germline V gene lookup returns CDR1 MGHDK and CDR2 SYGVNS. The CDR3 length is 15 residues. This chain's CDR3 is CASSESGEPYNEQYF. CDR3 sequence (DNA): TGTGCCAGCAGTGAATCAGGGGAGCCCTACAATGAGCAGTACTTC.

This clonotype was seen only a few times. V gene TRBV20-1 combines with J gene TRBJ2-1, with D tentatively TRBD2 (6 bases). The DNA end favors TRBJ2-7, so the J call may be wrong. The V gene's germline CDR1 is DFQATT and CDR2 SNEGSKA (reference sequence). The CDR3 covers 13 residues. CDR3 sequence (DNA): TGCAGTGCTAGAGCTAGCGCGGTCTACGAGCAGTACTTC. Translating it yields CSARASAVYEQYF.

This clonotype was seen only a few times. The chain has TRBV12-3 or TRBV12-4 and TRBJ1-2; no clear D gene. Trimming took 3 bases from V and 5 from J, leaving 7 bases between them. The CDR3 consists of 12 residues. Here the CDR3 reads CASSFAEYGYTF. The CDR3 coding sequence is TGTGCCAGCAGTTTCGCCGAGTATGGCTACACCTTC.

The rearrangement links TRBV6-2 or TRBV6-3 to TRBJ2-4, with 8 positions matching TRBD1. CDR1 is MNHEY and CDR2 is SVGEGT in the germline V gene. The CDR3 covers 13 residues. Trimming took 5 bases from V and 7 from J; bases not matched to a gene: 4. CDR3: CASSPQGANIQYF. The CDR3 DNA sequence: TGTGCCAGCAGTCCGCAGGGGGCGAACATTCAGTACTTC.